The T cell receptor (beta chain) under discussion was sequenced for a study of lymphopenia after photon versus proton radiotherapy. Overall study findings and caveats: Post-nadir TCR diversity decline inversely tracked overall survival among those who died. After lymphocyte nadir, photon-treated repertoires showed oligoclonal expansion, especially CD8+ Temra. Photon-treated patients lost naive T cells and TCR diversity; proton-treated stayed stable. Better survival with proton therapy was suggested as possible, not demonstrated.

Per the germline V gene, CDR1 is SEHNR and CDR2 is FQNEAQ (reference sequence). V lost 3 bases, J lost 3 bases, and 7 bases stayed unmatched. The CDR3 contains 17 residues. Clones were sequenced by immunoSEQ multiplex PCR, and TCRdb holds only the in-frame ones, with some missing. The table has about 70,000 clones, about 89% seen once; the top ten hold more than 10%. On this clone: The target antigen is unknown.

This chain uses TRBV7-9 with TRBJ1-4, with 10 bases that match TRBD1. The receptor was isolated from an older man with esophageal cancer. Sequencing used peripheral blood, obtained from a patient treated with proton-based radiotherapy. CDR3 sequence reads: CASSLAGTGVANEKLFF. The CDR3 coding sequence is TGTGCCAGCAGCTTGGCCGGGACAGGGGTAGCTAATGAAAAACTGTTTTTT. The entire variable domain, with the rest obtained from reference TRBV7-9 and TRBJ1-4, is as follows: DTGVSQNPRHKITKRGQNVTFRCDPISEHNRLYWYRQTLGQGPEFLTYFQNEAQLEKSRLLSDRFSAERPKGSFSTLEIQRTEQGDSAMYLCASSLAGTGVANEKLFFGSGTQLSVL.